This paragraph reports one TCR beta chain. Its antigen is unknown. Nonspecific anti-CD3/anti-CD28 bead stimulation represents the broad CD4+ T cell repertoire. Sorting selected CD4+ T cells upregulating both CD40 ligand and CD69. CD8+ T cells were removed from PBMCs prior to stimulation. This sample was included in a study of persistence of HIV-infected CD4 T cells. Study overall: Antigen stimulation activated a lower proportion of cells, more of them memory, than anti-CD3/anti-CD28 stimulation.

Sequencing used immunoSEQ version 4 in survey mode. Sequencing used immunoSEQ multiplex PCR; TCRdb keeps in-frame clones, though not all of them. The sample consists of 40,000 to 55,000 clones, about 90% of them appearing once. Germline values: CDR1 SNHLY, CDR2 FYNNEI. The CDR3 runs 13 residues. V was clipped by 6 bases and J by 6 bases, with 11 bases between them. The receptor was isolated from an adult woman with HIV who was CMV-seropositive. Sequenced here: CD4+ T cells sorted from PBMCs after approximately 19-hour stimulation, sampled from a patient who received antiretroviral therapy. The gene calls are TRBV2 and TRBJ2-2; D gene unclear. CDR3 sequence reads: CASSPNAAGELFF. DNA for the CDR3: TGTGCCAGCAGCCCAAACGCGGCCGGGGAGCTGTTTTTT.